One and the same sample provided the 30 T cell receptor beta chains below, sequenced in a study of CD8+CD57+ T cells in acquired aplastic anemia. The study profiled TCR beta VDJ and CDR3 using genomic DNA as template. TCRdb re-analysed the reads in MiXCR, keeping a single row per CDR3 protein. The sample lists 180,000 or so distinct CDR3 sequences, less than 55% occurring once. Sequencing used sorted CD4+, CD8+, or CD8+CD57+ T cells (not recorded which) from PBMCs. Receptors were obtained from a human donor in good health.

This clonotype turned up a few times. The V call is TRBV19, the J call TRBJ1-1, with a possible D match to TRBD1 (5 bases). The ends were cut back, 6 bases at V and 1 base at J, with 15 bases in the middle. Germline V lookup: CDR1 LNHDA, CDR2 SQIVND (reference sequence). The CDR3 has 15 amino acids. CDR3 bases: TGTGCCAGTAGACCCGGGGGACGGAGGAACACTGAAGCTTTCTTT. Protein product: CASRPGGRRNTEAFF.

The chain has TRBV9 and TRBJ2-1; possible D gene TRBD1, 7 bases. Germline V gene data show CDR1 as SGDLS and CDR2 as YYNGEE. V lost 4 bases and J 7 bases, leaving 21 bases between the germline ends. The CDR3 covers 16 residues. CDR3 coding DNA: TGTGCCAGCAGCCCCGTGGCGCAGGGGGGTTTAAATGAGCAGTTCTTC. Its protein product is CASSPVAQGGLNEQFF.

Concerning this clonotype itself: This may come from a read error, since a much larger clone is one base off. The V gene is TRBV4-1, the J gene TRBJ2-7; D is possibly TRBD2 (5 bases). The germline gives CDR1 MGHRA, CDR2 YSYEKL. The length of the CDR3 is 17 residues. Trimming removed 0 bases at V and 1 base at J, with 16 bases between. The CDR3 coding sequence is TGCGCCAGCAGCCAAGATCGGGAACTTTTGATTTCCTACGAGCAGTACTTC. Its protein product is CASSQDRELLISYEQYF.

The rearrangement links TRBV2 to TRBJ1-1; no clear D. CDR1 is SNHLY, CDR2 FYNNEI, per germline. The CDR3 sequence is 14 residues long. V was cut by 3 bases and J by 1 base, with 9 bases left in between. DNA for the CDR3: TGTGCCAGCAGTGAGATACAGCGGAACACTGAAGCTTTCTTT. Its protein product is CASSEIQRNTEAFF.

In its sample, this clonotype was seen a few times. The chain has TRBV6-5 and TRBJ2-2; D possibly matches TRBD1 or TRBD2 (5 bases each). The CDR3 totals 15 residues. The V gene's germline CDR1 is MNHEY and CDR2 SVGAGI. Trimming stripped 6 bases from V and 1 base from J, with 12 bases between. The CDR3 region has the DNA TGTGCCAGCAGATTCTCAGGGAGGAACACCGGGGAGCTGTTTTTT. Residues: CASRFSGRNTGELFF.

This clonotype was seen repeatedly, ten times or more. CDR3 residues: CASSSGTSSSGANVLTF. CDR3 sequence (DNA): TGCGCCAGCAGCTCCGGGACAAGCAGCTCTGGGGCCAACGTCCTGACTTTC. The rearrangement uses TRBV5-1 and TRBJ2-6; D perhaps matches TRBD1 (6 bases). The V gene's germline CDR1 is SGHRS and CDR2 YFSETQ. V shed 3 bases and J shed 0 bases, with 13 bases lying between them. The CDR3 runs to 17 residues.

In this sample, this clonotype turned up many times. The rearrangement links TRBV6-5 to TRBJ2-7; 10 nucleotides agree with TRBD2. The germline V gene encodes CDR1 MNHEY and CDR2 SVGAGI. With V trimmed by 1 base and J by 5 bases, 5 bases remained unmatched. The CDR3 length is 15 residues. CDR3: CASSYFGTSAHEQYF. Here the CDR3 DNA reads TGTGCCAGCAGTTACTTCGGGACTAGCGCACACGAGCAGTACTTC.

Remarks on this clonotype: A much larger clone lies one base from this, so it may be a read error. The chain carries TRBV16 and TRBJ1-5; D is undetermined. The length of the CDR3 is 15 residues. In germline, CDR1 is KGHSY, CDR2 FQNENV. The CDR3 is CASSQFGGFNQPKHF. The CDR3 DNA is TGTGCCAGCAGCCAATTCGGAGGCTTCAATCAGCCCAAGCATTTT. The complete variable domain, with remaining parts taken from reference TRBV16 and TRBJ1-5, reads GEEVAQTPKHLVRGEGQKAKLYCAPIKGHSYVFWYQQVLKNEFKFLISFQNENVFDETGMPKERFSAKCLPNSPCSLEIQATKLEDSAVYFCASSQFGGFNQPKHFGDGTRLSIL.

The chain recombines TRBV3-1 with TRBJ2-7; no definite D call. Trimming took 0 bases from V and 5 from J, leaving 11 bases between them. The length of the CDR3 is 14 residues. Germline V lookup: CDR1 LGHDT, CDR2 YNNKEL (reference sequence). The CDR3 sequence: CASSQDRSDHEQYF. As DNA, the CDR3 is TGTGCCAGCAGCCAAGACAGGTCTGACCACGAGCAGTACTTC.

The gene calls are TRBV5-1 and TRBJ2-1; 7 bases are a match to TRBD1. Unmatched junction bases numbered 5, after V lost 0 bases and J lost 2 bases. This CDR3 comprises 16 residues. Germline V gives CDR1 SGHRS, CDR2 YFSETQ. CDR3 residues: CASSLEGQGAYNEQFF. DNA for the CDR3: TGCGCCAGCAGCTTGGAGGGGCAGGGGGCCTACAATGAGCAGTTCTTC.

This clonotype showed up many times. CDR3 loop: CASSPRVDSEQYF. The CDR3 DNA is TGTGCCAGCAGCCCCAGGGTCGACTCCGAGCAGTACTTC. The rearrangement joins TRBV3-1 to TRBJ2-7, with a tentative D call TRBD1 (5 bases). V lost 4 bases and J 6 bases, leaving 13 bases between the germline ends. Per germline, CDR1 LGHDT and CDR2 YNNKEL (reference sequence). The CDR3 is 13 amino acids.

As to this clonotype: This clone may be a read error of a much larger clone one base away. This chain connects TRBV20-1 to TRBJ2-7; no firm D call. The CDR3 covers 20 residues. CDR1 DFQATT and CDR2 SNEGSKA come from the germline V gene (reference sequence). CDR3 coding DNA: TGCAATGCTAGAGATTCTAACCGGTTGACAACCATGTATAGTTCCTACGAGCAGTACTTC. Translated, it gives CNARDSNRLTTMYSSYEQYF.

V is TRBV6-2 or TRBV6-3 and J is TRBJ2-1; 11 positions match TRBD2. Germline V gene sequence: CDR1 MNHEY, CDR2 SVGEGT. Trimming removed 0 bases from V and 0 bases from J; junction bases left unmatched: 1. This CDR3 comprises 17 residues. The CDR3 DNA reads TGTGCCAGCAGTTACTCGGGACTAGCGGTCTCCTACAATGAGCAGTTCTTC. Protein sequence: CASSYSGLAVSYNEQFF.

This clonotype has just a few counts. The CDR3 sequence: CATSDLRGVLTF. The DNA of the CDR3 is TGTGCCACCAGTGATTTAAGGGGCGTCCTGACTTTC. The rearrangement uses TRBV24-1 and TRBJ2-6, with a possible D match to TRBD1 (5 bases). The CDR3 has 12 amino acids. Germline CDR1 reads KGHDR; CDR2 reads SFDVKD. With 1 base removed from V and 12 bases from J, the gap between germline ends came to 6 bases.

The chain joins TRBV20-1 to TRBJ2-5, with D possibly matching TRBD1 (6 bases). Germline V gene data show CDR1 as DFQATT and CDR2 as SNEGSKA (reference sequence). Trimming cost V 5 bases and J 5 bases, with 12 bases left between them. This CDR3 spans 12 amino acids. CDR3 bases: TGCAGTGCTGCGGACCAGGGGGAGACCCAGTACTTC. Translated: CSAADQGETQYF.

In regard to this clonotype: One end of the junction does not line up with germline, which may come from a read error. The gene calls are TRBV12-3 or TRBV12-4 and TRBJ2-5; 11 bases fit TRBD2. The CDR3 length is 15 residues. Here the CDR3 reads CASSRLAGGGETQYF. CDR3 coding DNA: TGCGCCAGCAGTCGGCTAGCGGGAGGAGGAGAGACCCAGTACTTC.

About this clonotype: A much larger clone is a single base away; this may be a read error. The chain combines TRBV5-1 with TRBJ2-1, with D unresolved. CDR3 size: 16 residues. Germline V CDR1 and CDR2: SGHRS, YFSETQ. The CDR3 bases are TGCGCCAGCAGCTCCAATTGGCGGAGTGGGTACAATGGGCAGTTCTTC. It is translated as CASSSNWRSGYNGQFF. The full variable domain, rest sourced from reference TRBV5-1 and TRBJ2-1, is KAGVTQTPRYLIKTRGQQVTLSCSPISGHRSVSWYQQTPGQGLQFLFEYFSETQRNKGNFPGRFSGRQFSNSRSEMNVSTLELGDSALYLCASSSNWRSGYNGQFFGPGTRLTVL.

This clonotype was picked up many times. The gene calls are TRBV14 and TRBJ2-5; maybe TRBD1 (5 bases). The CDR3 covers 13 residues. V shed 4 bases and J shed 3 bases, with 9 bases lying between them. The V gene's germline CDR1 is SGHDN and CDR2 FVKESK. The CDR3 sequence is CASSRLGEETQYF. As DNA, the CDR3 is TGTGCCAGCAGCCGTCTAGGGGAAGAGACCCAGTACTTC.

This clonotype showed up many times. The genes are TRBV29-1 and TRBJ2-4; TRBD2 matches 7 bases. Trimming at V came to 6 bases and at J to 3 bases, leaving 8 bases not matched to a gene. Germline V gives CDR1 SQVTM, CDR2 ANQGSEA. This CDR3 comprises 14 residues. The CDR3 sequence: CSVGNRGVKNIQYF. The CDR3, as DNA: TGCAGCGTAGGAAATCGGGGGGTCAAAAACATTCAGTACTTC.

J is TRBJ1-3 and V is TRBV7-6; D ambiguous. The CDR3 is made up of 13 amino acids. Germline V lookup: CDR1 SGHVS, CDR2 FNYEAQ. Trimming left V 1 base short and J 4 bases short, with 5 bases between. The CDR3 here is CASSLGRGNTIYF. The CDR3 bases are TGTGCCAGCAGCTTAGGTCGGGGAAACACCATATATTTT.

This clonotype turned up a few times. CDR3 coding DNA: TGTGCCATCAGTGAGGGCGACGGTGGTGGTGGCTACACCTTC. Translating gives CAISEGDGGGGYTF. The chain uses TRBV10-3 and TRBJ1-2; D unresolved. This CDR3 has 14 amino acids. CDR1 and CDR2 (germline): ENHRY, SYGVKD. Between the trimmed V and J ends, which lost 2 bases and 7 bases, there was a span of 14 bases.

The rearrangement joins TRBV7-6 to TRBJ2-7, with TRBD2 matching over 7 bases. V gave up 1 base and J gave up 6 bases; unmatched junction bases: 9. Germline CDR1 reads SGHVS; CDR2 reads FNYEAQ. The length of the CDR3 is 15 residues. The CDR3 loop is CASSLVGGGNSEQYF. The DNA of the CDR3 is TGTGCCAGCAGCTTAGTGGGGGGAGGGAACAGCGAGCAGTACTTC.

Concerning this clonotype: This may come from a read error, since a much larger clone is one base off. This chain uses TRBV6-1 with TRBJ1-6; tentatively, D is TRBD1 (6 bases). This CDR3 is 16 amino acids long. Germline CDR1 is MNHNS and CDR2 is SASEGT. This CDR3 reads CASTIRTAKLNSPLRF. CDR3 sequence (DNA): TGTGCCAGCACCATTCGGACAGCTAAACTTAATTCACCCCTCCGCTTT.

This clonotype was detected ten times or more. This chain links TRBV5-4 with TRBJ2-1; D may be TRBD1 or TRBD2 (5 bases each). The CDR3 has 15 residues. CDR1 is SGHNT, CDR2 YYREEE, per germline (reference sequence). Trimming removed 0 bases at V and 10 bases at J, with 17 bases between. The CDR3 DNA sequence: TGTGCCAGCAGCTTGGTGGTAGCGCCCACAGGAGAGCAGTTCTTC. Its translation: CASSLVVAPTGEQFF.

The J gene is TRBJ2-7, the V gene TRBV19; 9 bases fit TRBD2. The CDR3 runs 16 residues. The germline CDR1 and CDR2 sequences are LNHDA and SQIVND (reference sequence). Losses at the gene ends were 2 bases for V and 5 bases for J; bases not matched to a gene: 10. The CDR3 bases are TGTGCCAGTAGTATATATAGGCTAGCGGGGTGGGACGAGCAGTACTTC. Translating gives CASSIYRLAGWDEQYF.

This clonotype showed up many times. The chain joins TRBV12-3 or TRBV12-4 to TRBJ1-4, with 9 bases matching TRBD1. This CDR3 comprises 13 residues. The junction had 7 bases not matched to a gene; V was cut back by 10 bases and J by 7 bases. Here the CDR3 reads CATSQGASEKLFF. The CDR3 DNA reads TGTGCCACCTCACAGGGGGCGAGTGAAAAACTGTTTTTT.

This chain links TRBV10-3 with TRBJ1-2; 10 bases fit TRBD1. The CDR3 length is 16 residues. V shed 6 bases and J 6 bases; nucleotides not matched to a gene: 13. CDR1 is ENHRY and CDR2 is SYGVKD in the germline V gene. CDR3 nucleotide sequence: TGTGCCATCAGGGCGGGACAGGGGAGTGTAGGAGATGGCTACACCTTC. Its translation: CAIRAGQGSVGDGYTF.

Comments on this clonotype: One junction end disagrees with the germline gene, perhaps due to a read error. The rearrangement uses TRBV12-3 or TRBV12-4 and TRBJ1-1; 7 nucleotides align to TRBD1. This CDR3 region has 17 residues. The chain's CDR3 is CASSSRGLAGGGTEAFF. The DNA for the CDR3 is TGTGCCAGCAGTTCGCGGGGATTGGCAGGGGGAGGCACTGAAGCGTTCTTT.

The chain has TRBV7-8 and TRBJ2-1; perhaps TRBD1 as D (5 bases). Germline V CDR1 and CDR2: SGHVS, FQNEAQ. The CDR3 is 13 amino acids. The V and J ends lost 9 bases and 7 bases respectively, with 16 bases between them. This CDR3 reads CASHTLGDNEQFF. The CDR3 DNA sequence: TGTGCCAGTCACACATTAGGGGATAATGAGCAGTTCTTC.

V is TRBV11-2 and J is TRBJ2-6, with 8 bases identical to TRBD1. The CDR3 consists of 17 residues. From germline, CDR1 is SGHAT and CDR2 FQNNGV. V lost 3 bases and J lost 0; bases outside the gene matches: 4. The CDR3 nucleotides are TGTGCCAGCAGCTTGCTGACAGGGGTCTCTGGGGCCAACGTCCTGACTTTC. Translating it yields CASSLLTGVSGANVLTF. Full variable domain (rest looked up from reference TRBV11-2 and TRBJ2-6): EAGVAQSPRYKIIEKRQSVAFWCNPISGHATLYWYQQILGQGPKLLIQFQNNGVVDDSQLPKDRFSAERLKGVDSTLKIQPAKLEDSAVYLCASSLLTGVSGANVLTFGAGSRLTVL.